A single sample gave rise to the 30 T cell receptor beta chains below, sequenced in a study of graft-versus-host responses after intestinal transplantation. Using immunoSEQ multiplex PCR, the repertoire was profiled, and TCRdb retains in-frame clones only, with some absent. The sample lists about 100,000 clones, 90% to 95% occurring once. These receptors lack a known antigen. The sequencing here drew on unstimulated CD8+ T cells sorted from spleen or lymph node cells, taken before intestinal transplant. These receptors all stem from a human donor who received an intestinal transplant.

The chain combines TRBV5-1 with TRBJ1-3, with D possibly being TRBD1 (5 bases). The V end was cut by 0 bases, the J end by 8 bases, with 12 bases between. Germline V gene sequence: CDR1 SGHRS, CDR2 YFSETQ. This CDR3 is built from 14 residues. CDR3 in DNA: TGCGCCAGCAGCTTGGAGGCTGCGGGGGACACCATATATTTT. This sequence encodes CASSLEAAGDTIYF.

The chain uses TRBV4-1 and TRBJ2-2; TRBD1 agrees at 9 bases. Germline assignment: CDR1 MGHRA and CDR2 YSYEKL. The CDR3 loop spans 14 amino acids. The V gene end was trimmed by 4 bases and the J gene end by 6 bases; junction bases not matched to a gene: 3. The CDR3 here is CASSPRQGAGELFF. Written as DNA, the CDR3 is TGCGCCAGCAGCCCGAGACAGGGGGCCGGGGAGCTGTTTTTT.

The genes are TRBV7-6 and TRBJ2-7, with TRBD2 matching 7 bases. V trimming: 0 bases; J trimming: 3 bases; junction bases outside the gene matches: 5. The CDR3 is 15 amino acids. CDR1 is SGHVS and CDR2 is FNYEAQ in the germline V gene. CDR3 DNA: TGTGCCAGCAGCTTAGCAGACGCGGGGGTCTACGAGCAGTACTTC. Protein product: CASSLADAGVYEQYF.

This clone was observed once. V usage is TRBV29-1 and J usage is TRBJ2-1; TRBD1 matches 8 bases. From germline, CDR1 is SQVTM and CDR2 ANQGSEA. V lost 3 bases, J lost 2 bases, and 6 bases stayed unmatched. This CDR3 region has 15 residues. Here the CDR3 DNA reads TGCAGCGTTGAGAGGGGGGACAGGCCCTACAATGAGCAGTTCTTC. Residues: CSVERGDRPYNEQFF.

The genes are TRBV2 and TRBJ1-4, with no clear D. Trimming took 3 bases from V and 0 from J, leaving 17 bases between them. CDR1 and CDR2 from the germline V gene are SNHLY and FYNNEI. There are 18 residues in the CDR3. For the CDR3, the DNA is TGTGCCAGCAGTGAGGAATCTTGGCAGTGGGCAACTAATGAAAAACTGTTTTTT. The encoded protein is CASSEESWQWATNEKLFF.

V and J are TRBV27 and TRBJ1-5, with a weak D call TRBD1 (5 bases). This CDR3 has 15 amino acids. Germline V gene lookup returns CDR1 MNHEY and CDR2 SMNVEV (reference sequence). The ends were cut back, 2 bases at V and 4 bases at J, with 12 bases in the middle. Written as DNA, the CDR3 is TGTGCCAGCAGTTTAACCGTGGGGGGGAATCAGCCCCAGCATTTT. It encodes CASSLTVGGNQPQHF.

V and J are TRBV6-5 and TRBJ1-1; D not resolved. The CDR3 is 13 amino acids. V lost 2 bases and J 3 bases, leaving 7 bases between the germline ends. Germline V gene data show CDR1 as MNHEY and CDR2 as SVGAGI. The CDR3 DNA sequence: TGTGCCAGCAGTTACAACGGGTACACTGAAGCTTTCTTT. Its protein is CASSYNGYTEAFF.

The chain combines TRBV19 with TRBJ2-5; D is tentatively TRBD1 or TRBD2 (6 bases each). V shed 8 bases and J shed 2 bases, with 12 bases lying between them. In germline, CDR1 is LNHDA, CDR2 SQIVND (reference sequence). The CDR3 length is 13 residues. DNA of the CDR3: TGTGCCAGTGGGGGCGGGACGCAAGAGACCCAGTACTTC. It codes for CASGGGTQETQYF.

V gene TRBV27 combines with J gene TRBJ2-1; 8 bases are a match to TRBD2. From germline, CDR1 is MNHEY and CDR2 SMNVEV (reference sequence). Unmatched junction bases numbered 5, after V lost 7 bases and J lost 0 bases. This CDR3 region has 15 residues. CDR3 bases: TGTGCCAGCAAGTCGGGAGGGATCTCCTACAATGAGCAGTTCTTC. Encoded protein: CASKSGGISYNEQFF.

This sequence joins TRBV15 and TRBJ1-5; TRBD1 matches at 7 bases. The CDR3 runs 15 residues. The junction had 10 bases not matched to a gene; V was cut back by 8 bases and J by 3 bases. CDR1 is LNHNV and CDR2 is YYDKDF in the germline V gene (reference sequence). CDR3 protein: CATAPDRAYNQPQHF. In nucleotides, the CDR3 is TGTGCCACCGCCCCTGACAGGGCCTACAATCAGCCCCAGCATTTT.

V usage is TRBV27 and J usage is TRBJ2-1, with 9 nucleotides matching TRBD2. Losses at the gene ends were 5 bases for V and 3 bases for J; bases not matched to a gene: 5. The CDR3 totals 15 residues. In germline, CDR1 is MNHEY, CDR2 SMNVEV (reference sequence). The DNA of the CDR3 is TGTGCCAGCAGTAATAGCGGGAGCGGCTACAATGAGCAGTTCTTC. This gives the protein CASSNSGSGYNEQFF.

The V and J genes are TRBV5-1 and TRBJ2-7; the match to TRBD2 covers 11 bases. The CDR3 spans 15 residues. J lost 1 base, V lost 5 bases, and 5 bases had no gene match. CDR1 and CDR2 from the germline V gene are SGHRS and YFSETQ. CDR3 in DNA: TGCGCCAGCAGTTCCAGACTAGCGGGGTCCTACGAGCAGTACTTC. It encodes CASSSRLAGSYEQYF.

V and J are TRBV13 and TRBJ2-7; 8 bases agree with TRBD1. There are 15 residues in the CDR3. Germline CDR1 reads PRHDT; CDR2 reads FYEKMQ (reference sequence). Unmatched junction bases numbered 9, after V lost 6 bases and J lost 2 bases. This CDR3 reads CASRDTGTGAYEQYF. The CDR3 DNA follows: TGTGCCAGCAGGGATACCGGGACAGGAGCCTACGAGCAGTACTTC.

The V call is TRBV30, the J call TRBJ1-6, with D possibly TRBD1 on 5 matching bases. The length of the CDR3 is 13 residues. The germline gives CDR1 GTSNPN, CDR2 SVGIG (reference sequence). Trimming stripped 3 bases from V and 9 bases from J, with 12 bases between. In nucleotides, the CDR3 is TGTGCCTGGAGCACAGGTTCGTTTTCACCCCTCCACTTT. Translation gives CAWSTGSFSPLHF.

This CDR3 reads CASSLPWGLGGTQYF. The CDR3, as DNA: TGTGCCAGCAGCCTACCCTGGGGATTAGGGGGGACCCAGTACTTC. The chain links TRBV7-2 to TRBJ2-5; a possible D gene is TRBD1 (6 bases). V was clipped by 5 bases and J by 7 bases, with 20 bases between them. Looked up from germline, CDR1 is SGHTA and CDR2 is FQGNSA. This CDR3 comprises 15 residues.

J is TRBJ2-1 and V is TRBV9; weak D call: TRBD1 (5 bases). Germline V CDR1 and CDR2: SGDLS, YYNGEE. The CDR3 extends over 16 amino acids. V lost 4 bases and J lost 3, with 17 bases in between. CDR3 DNA sequence: TGTGCCAGCAGCAGACAGATAGGGGTAGGCTACAATGAGCAGTTCTTC. Translation: CASSRQIGVGYNEQFF. The variable domain in full, with the rest retrieved from reference TRBV9 and TRBJ2-1, is DSGVTQTPKHLITATGQRVTLRCSPRSGDLSVYWYQQSLDQGLQFLIQYYNGEERAKGNILERFSAQQFPDLHSELNLSSLELGDSALYFCASSRQIGVGYNEQFFGPGTRLTVL.

Notes on this clone: The junction departs from germline at one end; a sequencing error may be responsible. The chain combines TRBV6-5 with TRBJ2-1; TRBD2 aligns across 8 bases. Germline V gives CDR1 MNHEY, CDR2 SVGAGI. This CDR3 comprises 16 residues. CDR3 loop: CASSYPKTGGDKEQFF. The CDR3 coding sequence is TGTGCCAGCAGTTACCCGAAAACGGGGGGGGACAAAGAGCAGTTCTTC.

The chain combines TRBV21-1 with TRBJ1-1. TRBV21-1 has pseudogene status. The CDR3 runs to 15 residues. The CDR3 loop is CASSKAPGLGTEAFF. The CDR3 nucleotides read TGTGCCAGCAGCAAAGCCCCGGGTTTGGGGACTGAAGCTTTCTTT.

This chain joins TRBV6-5 and TRBJ2-1, with D unclear. Trimming left V 5 bases short and J 16 bases short, with 24 bases between. CDR3 length: 14 amino acids. Germline CDR1 MNHEY, CDR2 SVGAGI. CDR3 protein: CASSEPPVPEGDFF. In nucleotides, the CDR3 is TGTGCCAGCAGTGAACCCCCCGTCCCGGAAGGCGACTTCTTC.

This clone appeared a single time. The chain recombines TRBV15 with TRBJ2-5, with 7 bases aligning to TRBD2. Germline V CDR1 and CDR2: LNHNV, YYDKDF (reference sequence). This CDR3 spans 14 amino acids. The trim removed 4 bases at V and 3 bases at J, leaving 5 bases unmatched. The CDR3 spells CATSTRTSEETQYF. DNA for the CDR3: TGTGCCACCAGCACGCGGACTAGTGAAGAGACCCAGTACTTC.

The rearrangement uses TRBV2 and TRBJ1-6; D is undetermined. The CDR3 spans 18 residues. The germline CDR1 and CDR2 sequences are SNHLY and FYNNEI. Trimming removed 0 bases from V and 0 bases from J, with 12 bases in between. In DNA form, the CDR3 reads TGTGCCAGCAGTGAAGCGCGTGGCGTGAGCTCCTATAATTCACCCCTCCACTTT. This codes for CASSEARGVSSYNSPLHF.

This rearrangement joins TRBV13 to TRBJ2-7; TRBD2 agrees at 7 bases. The CDR3 has 16 residues. The V segment lost 5 bases and the J segment 0 bases; nucleotides outside the gene matches: 10. Germline-derived CDR1 and CDR2 are PRHDT and FYEKMQ (reference sequence). The CDR3 region is CASSGARGSSSYEQYF. The CDR3 bases are TGTGCCAGCAGCGGGGCGCGGGGGTCGAGCTCCTACGAGCAGTACTTC.

This chain links TRBV6-1 with TRBJ2-1; 9 nucleotides agree with TRBD2. Germline loops: CDR1 MNHNS, CDR2 SASEGT. The CDR3 is 19 amino acids. V lost 0 bases to trimming and J lost 3 bases; unmatched junction nucleotides: 12. The chain's CDR3 is CASSEAGISGSPHYNEQFF. The CDR3 DNA is TGTGCCAGCAGTGAAGCTGGGATTAGCGGGAGTCCCCACTACAATGAGCAGTTCTTC.

The genes are TRBV9 and TRBJ1-4; 8 nucleotides line up with TRBD1. Germline V lookup: CDR1 SGDLS, CDR2 YYNGEE. This CDR3 spans 15 amino acids. The J segment lost 5 bases and the V segment lost 0 bases, leaving 3 bases of the junction unmatched. The CDR3, as DNA: TGTGCCAGCAGCGTAGGGGGGACAGGAAATGAAAAACTGTTTTTT. Its protein product is CASSVGGTGNEKLFF.

This sequence joins TRBV27 and TRBJ1-2; D is ambiguous. This CDR3 has 13 residues. V gave up 5 bases and J gave up 8 bases, with 15 bases separating them. Germline loops: CDR1 MNHEY, CDR2 SMNVEV (reference sequence). CDR3 in DNA: TGTGCCAGCAGTCCGGATCGGGGAGCCGGCTACACCTTC. This sequence encodes CASSPDRGAGYTF.

The rearrangement uses TRBV2 and TRBJ2-5; D possibly corresponds to TRBD1 (5 bases). The V and J ends lost 1 base and 5 bases respectively, with 11 bases between them. The CDR3 extends over 14 amino acids. Looked up from germline, CDR1 is SNHLY and CDR2 is FYNNEI. In DNA form, the CDR3 reads TGTGCCAGCAGTGAAGAGACAGCAATGGAGACCCAGTACTTC. Its protein is CASSEETAMETQYF.

The chain recombines TRBV15 with TRBJ2-1, with D perhaps being TRBD1 or TRBD2 (5 bases each). Germline V gene data show CDR1 as LNHNV and CDR2 as YYDKDF (reference sequence). This CDR3 region has 15 residues. V lost 0 bases and J 9 bases, leaving 15 bases between the germline ends. The CDR3 loop reads CATSREVLGVGEQFF. The CDR3, as DNA: TGTGCCACCAGCAGAGAGGTGTTGGGGGTCGGTGAGCAGTTCTTC.

This chain uses TRBV6-5 with TRBJ1-1, with 8 bases aligning to TRBD1. This CDR3 region has 13 residues. V shed 9 bases, J shed 4 bases, and the junction held 7 bases outside the gene matches. Germline V gene lookup returns CDR1 MNHEY and CDR2 SVGAGI. CDR3: CASRRTGFTEAFF. For the CDR3, the DNA is TGTGCCAGTCGGAGGACAGGGTTCACTGAAGCTTTCTTT.

The rearrangement joins TRBV2 to TRBJ1-4; TRBD1 matches 7 bases. The trim removed 11 bases at V and 7 bases at J, leaving 10 bases unmatched. This CDR3 spans 13 amino acids. CDR1 and CDR2 from the germline V gene are SNHLY and FYNNEI. As DNA, the CDR3 is TGTGCCGGAACCGGGACAGCGGCTGAAAAACTGTTTTTT. Translated, it gives CAGTGTAAEKLFF.

The J gene is TRBJ2-5, the V gene TRBV6-6, with D possibly TRBD1 on 5 matching bases. CDR3 size: 15 residues. V gave up 6 bases and J gave up 3 bases, with 17 bases separating them. In germline, CDR1 is MNHNY, CDR2 SVGAGI (reference sequence). CDR3 protein: CASSPWAGMEETQYF. The CDR3 nucleotides read TGTGCCAGCAGCCCTTGGGCAGGGATGGAAGAGACCCAGTACTTC.